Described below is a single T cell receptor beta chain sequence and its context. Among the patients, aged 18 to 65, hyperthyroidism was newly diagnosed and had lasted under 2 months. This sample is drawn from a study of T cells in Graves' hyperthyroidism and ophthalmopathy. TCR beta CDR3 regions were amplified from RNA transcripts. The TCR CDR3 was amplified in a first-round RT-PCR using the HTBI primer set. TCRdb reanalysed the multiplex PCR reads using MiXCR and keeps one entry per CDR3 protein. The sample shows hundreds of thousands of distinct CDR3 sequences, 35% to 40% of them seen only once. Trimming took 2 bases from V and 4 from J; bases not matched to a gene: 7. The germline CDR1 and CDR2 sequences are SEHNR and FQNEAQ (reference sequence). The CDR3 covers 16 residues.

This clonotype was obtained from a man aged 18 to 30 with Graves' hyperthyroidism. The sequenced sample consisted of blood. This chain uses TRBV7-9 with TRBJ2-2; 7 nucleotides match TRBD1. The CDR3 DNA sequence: TGTGCCAGCAGCTTACCGTTAGGGGACAGCACCGGGGAGCTGTTTTTT. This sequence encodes CASSLPLGDSTGELFF. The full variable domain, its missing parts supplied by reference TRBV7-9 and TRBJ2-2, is DTGVSQNPRHKITKRGQNVTFRCDPISEHNRLYWYRQTLGQGPEFLTYFQNEAQLEKSRLLSDRFSAERPKGSFSTLEIQRTEQGDSAMYLCASSLPLGDSTGELFFGEGSRLTVL.